This entry features one T cell receptor (beta chain) sequence. This entry comes from a study of cytomegalovirus exposure and HLA in healthy donors. Overall study: T cells numbering approximately 170 million yielded some 120 million unique TCR beta sequences in an earlier analysis.

The CDR3 has 12 amino acids. Between the trimmed V and J ends, which lost 6 bases and 2 bases, there was a span of 8 bases. Per the germline V gene, CDR1 is SNHLY and CDR2 is FYNNEI. The PCR employed 60 Vbeta primers together with 13 Jbeta primers. Libraries were prepared by immunoSEQ multiplex PCR; TCRdb keeps only in-frame clonotypes and omits some of them. The data show 220,000 or so clones, approximately 82% seen once. Healthy bone marrow donors supplied every sample. Sample: PBMCs. This TCR derives from a male donor in good health and CMV-seronegative. The V gene is TRBV2, the J gene TRBJ2-7; maybe TRBD1 (5 bases). The CDR3 protein is CASRIQAYEQYF. Here the CDR3 DNA reads TGTGCCAGCAGGATACAGGCCTACGAGCAGTACTTC.